This T cell receptor (beta chain) was retrieved from a study of breast tumors, draining lymph nodes, adjacent tissues. TCRdb ran MiXCR on the multiplex PCR reads and lists one entry per CDR3 protein. The profile covers about 230,000 distinct CDR3 sequences, with approximately 29% appearing a single time and about 1.4% taken by the ten largest. Axillary draining lymph nodes of breast cancer patients supplied the node samples. The CDR3 spans 15 residues. V was clipped by 4 bases and J by 4 bases; unmatched bases: 9. Germline-derived CDR1 and CDR2 are MNHEY and SVGAGI. The sequenced sample consisted of axillary lymph node tissue. The sequence came from a female donor with breast cancer. Some clones in this sample may be carry-over from other donors' samples. The V gene is TRBV6-5, the J gene TRBJ1-1; 7 bases are shared with TRBD1. As DNA, the CDR3 is TGTGCCAGCAGTTTAATACGAGGGGGCCGCACTGAAGCTTTCTTT. Translation gives CASSLIRGGRTEAFF.